This is a list of T cell receptor beta chains from one sample in a study of quantifying T cell responses using KT2 cells. TCRdb called the UMI-ligation and nested PCR reads again in MiXCR, with one record for every CDR3 protein. The sample includes approximately 60,000 distinct CDR3 sequences, 10% to 15% of them seen just once. The specimen was PBMCs spiked with cells of the T cell clone KT2. Receptors were obtained from a human donor. The CDR3 runs from the conserved cysteine through the conserved F or W.

J | V | CDR3
TRBJ2-4 | TRBV5-8 | CASSLRGGTRDVNIQYF
TRBJ2-5 | TRBV20-1 | CSATGQQETQYF
TRBJ2-1 | TRBV6-4 | CASSDGSSYNEQFF
TRBJ2-1 | TRBV13 | CASSPASTGLIMGEQFF
TRBJ2-6 | TRBV5-6 | CASSGRDGYSGANVLTF
TRBJ1-1 | TRBV29-1 | CSARTEAFF
TRBJ1-2 | TRBV30 | CAWNRGGHGYTF
TRBJ1-1 | TRBV20-1 | CSAPDSGRRVAFF
TRBJ2-3 | TRBV12-3/TRBV12-4 | CASSLGRPSGRSRATDTQYF
TRBJ2-3 | TRBV3-1 | CASSHSSAGDTQYF
TRBJ2-1 | TRBV7-3 | CASSSGLAGGIRNEQFF
TRBJ1-4 | TRBV2 | CASSVVTTNEKLFF
TRBJ2-7 | TRBV6-5 | CASSFPGQGYEQYF
TRBJ1-5 | TRBV20-1 | CSAQWTGSTGSNQPQHF
TRBJ2-1 | TRBV29-1 | CSVVFLAGYNEQFF
TRBJ1-2 | TRBV20-1 | CSASKQGYYGYTF
TRBJ2-3 | TRBV20-1 | CSAHTGGIGGRTQYF
TRBJ1-5 | TRBV7-2 | CASSLGTLSNQPQHF
TRBJ1-1 | TRBV5-1 | CASSSRGGTDTEAFF
TRBJ2-2 | TRBV7-9 | CASSLDFGTNTGELFF
TRBJ1-1 | TRBV7-2 | CASSLAGGRNTEAFF
TRBJ1-1 | TRBV20-1 | CSARDPTGGTEAFF
TRBJ1-1 | TRBV20-1 | CSARGTGGSENTEAFF
TRBJ2-7 | TRBV5-1 | CASSLEAGGYEQYF
TRBJ1-5 | TRBV5-1 | CASSPTVGSAQPQHF
TRBJ2-2 | TRBV9 | CASSVRDRGLTGELFF
TRBJ2-3 | TRBV5-1 | CASSLDRSGGRTDTQYF
TRBJ1-5 | TRBV28 | CASSRTVNQPQHF
TRBJ2-3 | TRBV20-1 | CSANGLAGTADKQYF
TRBJ1-1 | TRBV3-1 | CASSLRQGVEAFF
TRBJ1-1 | TRBV29-1 | CSVETSGARTEAFF
TRBJ2-3 | TRBV5-8 | CASSYGLAGMTDTQYF
TRBJ1-2 | TRBV2 | CASSTPNYGYTF
TRBJ2-3 | TRBV6-1 | CASNLLADHTDTQYF
TRBJ2-2 | TRBV3-1 | CASSPPGRNTGELFF
TRBJ1-1 | TRBV29-1 | CSAKQGLNTEAFF
TRBJ2-3 | TRBV4-3 | CASSQDRASGPRLAQYF
TRBJ1-6 | TRBV2 | CASSEGQGMVLPLHF
TRBJ2-3 | TRBV3-1 | CASSPRLAGGPDTQYF
TRBJ2-1 | TRBV7-9 | CASSLGPPTSGRSHEQFF
TRBJ1-5 | TRBV28 | CASGRSNQPQHF
TRBJ2-7 | TRBV20-1 | CSARAGGPKISYEQYF
TRBJ1-1 | TRBV3-1 | CASSHLEDGGPNTEAFF
TRBJ2-2 | TRBV19 | CASRPSMGLAGVGELFF
TRBJ1-1 | TRBV20-1 | CSAPTTGGVMNTEAFF
TRBJ2-7 | TRBV12-3/TRBV12-4 | CASSFEWGYEQYF
TRBJ1-1 | TRBV10-3 | CAISEPGQGPTEAFF
TRBJ2-7 | TRBV29-1 | CSVQVSSYEQYF
TRBJ2-7 | TRBV4-1 | CASSQEGIGHLSYEQYF
TRBJ2-7 | TRBV6-2/TRBV6-3 | CASSYGSEQYF
TRBJ1-5 | TRBV6-5 | CASSQQGNGQPQHF
TRBJ1-2 | TRBV7-9 | CASSLGTDFSGYTF
TRBJ2-3 | TRBV6-5 | CASSTHTGTDTDTQYF
TRBJ1-1 | TRBV4-2 | CASSQEFTPSSWFEAFF
TRBJ2-7 | TRBV18 | CASSPGQGDYEQYF